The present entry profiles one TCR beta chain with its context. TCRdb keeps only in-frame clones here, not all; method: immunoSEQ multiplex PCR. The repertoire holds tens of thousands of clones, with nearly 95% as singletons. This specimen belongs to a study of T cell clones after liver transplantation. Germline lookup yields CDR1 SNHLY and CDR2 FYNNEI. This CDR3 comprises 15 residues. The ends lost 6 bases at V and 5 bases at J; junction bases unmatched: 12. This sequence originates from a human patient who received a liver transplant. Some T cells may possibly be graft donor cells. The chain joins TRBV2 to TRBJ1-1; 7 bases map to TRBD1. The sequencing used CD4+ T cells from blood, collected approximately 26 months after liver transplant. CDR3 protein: CASRKRTGEGTEAFF. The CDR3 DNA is TGTGCCAGCAGAAAAAGGACAGGAGAGGGAACTGAAGCTTTCTTT.